These 26 T cell receptor beta chains originate from one sample sequenced in a study of blood T cells in healthy people across ages (dated by TCRdb to between 2014 and 2016). Library method: 5' RACE. Sequencing was performed on an Illumina HiSeq 2500. A second PCR of roughly 7 to 11 cycles was performed with a sample-barcoded 5' primer and a J-beta primer mix. The public reads were quality trimmed at Q25 with fastp and then assembled into clones with MiXCR by TCRdb, keeping productive beta chains. Records with the same CDR3 protein are collapsed into one entry carrying the most frequent genes and DNA. In all, the sample holds 540,000 or so distinct CDR3 sequences, and around 24% of those were seen once. 7.5% to 9% of the sample goes to the ten largest clones. These data also formed part of another study, on T cells of mothers and their children.

The specimen sequenced was blood. The receptors here all came from a boy between 10 and 17 years old in good health.

This chain joins TRBV11-2 and TRBJ2-2; tentatively, D is TRBD2 (6 bases). Trimming shortened V by 4 bases and J by 3 bases, and 12 bases separated the two germline ends. Germline CDR1 and CDR2: SGHAT and FQNNGV. The CDR3 runs 15 residues. CDR3 protein: CASSWRGLDTGELFF. In nucleotides, the CDR3 is TGTGCCAGCAGCTGGCGGGGACTCGACACCGGGGAGCTGTTTTTT.

The CDR3 region has the DNA TGCAGCGTTGGAACAGGGCTCGGCGAGCAGTACTTC. The encoded protein is CSVGTGLGEQYF. The V and J genes are TRBV29-1 and TRBJ2-7; a possible D gene is TRBD1 (6 bases). This CDR3 spans 12 amino acids. V was trimmed by 4 bases and J by 6 bases, leaving 13 bases between them. Germline assignment: CDR1 SQVTM and CDR2 ANQGSEA.

This chain joins TRBV27 and TRBJ1-2; TRBD1 matches at 7 bases. CDR3 length: 14 amino acids. Unmatched junction bases numbered 6, after V lost 5 bases and J lost 3 bases. Per the germline V gene, CDR1 is MNHEY and CDR2 is SMNVEV (reference sequence). CDR3: CASSPTGVDYGYTF. As DNA, the CDR3 is TGTGCCAGCAGTCCTACAGGGGTCGACTATGGCTACACCTTC.

The CDR3 region is CASSLSGTASSYEQYF. DNA for the CDR3: TGTGCCAGCAGCCTTAGCGGGACAGCGAGCTCCTACGAGCAGTACTTC. The chain is built from TRBV28 and TRBJ2-7; possibly TRBD2 for D (8 bases). The CDR3 length is 16 residues. With 6 bases removed from V and 0 bases from J, the gap between germline ends came to 18 bases. Germline V gene lookup returns CDR1 MDHEN and CDR2 SYDVKM.

This clonotype showed up many times. The chain is built from TRBV29-1 and TRBJ1-4; 7 bases map to TRBD1. Germline trimming cut 7 bases from V and 8 bases from J; bases unmatched to any gene: 13. Per germline, CDR1 SQVTM and CDR2 ANQGSEA. The CDR3 sequence is 14 residues long. DNA of the CDR3: TGCAGCGCAAACTTGGGTCAGGGGGGGGAAAAACTGTTTTTT. Translating it yields CSANLGQGGEKLFF.

This clonotype showed up just a few times. V usage is TRBV24-1 and J usage is TRBJ1-4; 8 nucleotides align to TRBD1. The V gene's germline CDR1 is KGHDR and CDR2 SFDVKD. This CDR3 contains 16 residues. Trimming removed 5 bases from V and 7 bases from J; junction bases left unmatched: 11. In nucleotides, the CDR3 is TGTGCCACCAGTGCCGCTCCGACAGGGGAGGTTGAAAAACTGTTTTTT. The encoded protein is CATSAAPTGEVEKLFF.

Only a few counts were recorded for this clonotype. The J gene is TRBJ2-3, the V gene TRBV4-3; 9 bases map to TRBD2. Germline-derived CDR1 and CDR2 are LGHNA and YSLEER. This CDR3 comprises 17 residues. The J segment lost 6 bases and the V segment lost 0 bases, leaving 10 bases of the junction unmatched. The CDR3 region is CASSQEVKRGVSDTQYF. Written as DNA, the CDR3 is TGCGCCAGCAGCCAAGAGGTCAAGCGGGGGGTCTCGGATACGCAGTATTTT.

The genes are TRBV4-1 and TRBJ1-1; D unresolved. The V gene's germline CDR1 is MGHRA and CDR2 YSYEKL. Trimming removed 0 bases at V and 6 bases at J, with 11 bases between. The CDR3 totals 14 residues. The CDR3 reads CASSQDPGLSEAFF. In nucleotides, the CDR3 is TGCGCCAGCAGCCAAGATCCAGGTCTATCTGAAGCTTTCTTT.

This clonotype was detected only a few times. DNA for the CDR3: TGCGCCAGCAGCCAAGAAAGGGACAGGCCCTATGGCTACACCTTC. Translating it yields CASSQERDRPYGYTF. The V gene is TRBV4-3, the J gene TRBJ1-2, with 8 bases matching TRBD1. Trimming cost V 0 bases and J 4 bases; bases outside gene matches: 4. Germline-derived CDR1 and CDR2 are LGHNA and YSLEER. The CDR3 extends over 15 amino acids.

The chain joins TRBV28 to TRBJ1-4; TRBD1 matches 8 bases. CDR1 MDHEN and CDR2 SYDVKM come from the germline V gene. V lost 5 bases to trimming and J lost 8 bases; unmatched junction nucleotides: 10. The CDR3 length is 15 residues. The CDR3 DNA sequence: TGTGCCAGCAGTCTCGAGGACAGGGTTGACGAAAAACTGTTTTTT. As protein: CASSLEDRVDEKLFF.

This chain links TRBV9 with TRBJ2-1; TRBD2 might be the D (6 bases). Deletions cut 0 bases from V and 6 bases from J, with 13 bases between. Germline lookup yields CDR1 SGDLS and CDR2 YYNGEE. There are 15 residues in the CDR3. Here the CDR3 reads CASSVARRDTNEQFF. The CDR3 DNA reads as TGTGCCAGCAGCGTAGCTAGGAGGGATACCAATGAGCAGTTCTTC.

The sample holds a few counts of this clonotype. CDR3 coding DNA: TGTGCCAGCAGCTTACCCCGGGGATCTTCGGTAGAGCAGTACTTC. This sequence encodes CASSLPRGSSVEQYF. The V call is TRBV7-9, the J call TRBJ2-7, with a tentative D call TRBD2 (5 bases). CDR1 and CDR2 (germline): SEHNR, FQNEAQ (reference sequence). There are 15 residues in the CDR3. V was pared by 2 bases and J by 7 bases, with 18 bases between. Using reference TRBV7-9 and TRBJ2-7 for the parts outside the CDR3, the full variable domain is DTGVSQNPRHKITKRGQNVTFRCDPISEHNRLYWYRQTLGQGPEFLTYFQNEAQLEKSRLLSDRFSAERPKGSFSTLEIQRTEQGDSAMYLCASSLPRGSSVEQYFGPGTRLTVT.

The V call is TRBV4-1, the J call TRBJ2-7, with 9 bases lining up with TRBD1. Trimming cost V 0 bases and J 4 bases; bases outside gene matches: 7. The CDR3 sequence is 16 residues long. Germline V lookup: CDR1 MGHRA, CDR2 YSYEKL. The CDR3 DNA sequence: TGCGCCAGCAGCCAAGACACCGGGACAGGGTTTTACGAGCAGTACTTC. Encoded protein: CASSQDTGTGFYEQYF.

This chain uses TRBV25-1 with TRBJ2-5, with D possibly matching TRBD1 (5 bases). The tail of the sequence fits TRBJ2-7 better, so the J call may be wrong. CDR3 size: 14 residues. Germline CDR1 is MGHDK and CDR2 is SYGVNS. The CDR3 region is CAGVAPAGQSEQYF. DNA for the CDR3: TGTGCCGGCGTGGCCCCGGCAGGGCAGAGCGAGCAGTACTTC.

The gene calls are TRBV20-1 and TRBJ2-5; D is undetermined. The CDR3 is 13 amino acids. Trimming removed 0 bases from V and 7 bases from J, with 12 bases in between. Germline CDR1 is DFQATT and CDR2 is SNEGSKA (reference sequence). The CDR3 reads CSARDDLLGTQYF. The CDR3, as DNA: TGCAGTGCTAGAGATGACCTGCTCGGGACCCAGTACTTC.

This clonotype has only a few counts. The rearrangement uses TRBV5-1 and TRBJ2-3, with a possible D match to TRBD2 (6 bases). Per germline, CDR1 SGHRS and CDR2 YFSETQ. Trimming took 7 bases from V and 2 from J, leaving 17 bases between them. There are 15 residues in the CDR3. In nucleotides, the CDR3 is TGCGCCAGCGGCATCGGGGGAGGAGACACAGATACGCAGTATTTT. Encoded protein: CASGIGGGDTDTQYF.

The chain combines TRBV29-1 with TRBJ2-7; 8 bases map to TRBD1. Germline V lookup: CDR1 SQVTM, CDR2 ANQGSEA. With V trimmed by 5 bases and J by 0 bases, 9 bases remained unmatched. The CDR3 covers 15 residues. CDR3 in amino acids: CSVQGQGGPSYEQYF. As DNA, the CDR3 is TGCAGCGTTCAAGGACAGGGCGGACCCTCCTACGAGCAGTACTTC.

The rearrangement uses TRBV6-2 or TRBV6-3 and TRBJ2-5, with TRBD2 matching 9 bases. The end of the DNA aligns better with TRBJ2-1, so the J call may be wrong. The CDR3 is 15 amino acids. Germline V lookup: CDR1 MNHEY, CDR2 SVGEGT. The CDR3 is CASRGTSLAYNEQFF. The CDR3 DNA reads TGTGCCAGCAGAGGGACTAGCCTGGCCTACAATGAGCAGTTCTTC.

CDR3 residues: CASSYSGQGASNSPLHF. Here the CDR3 DNA reads TGTGCCAGCAGTTACTCAGGTCAGGGGGCCTCCAATTCACCCCTCCACTTT. The gene calls are TRBV6-5 and TRBJ1-6; 8 nucleotides agree with TRBD1. CDR3 length: 17 amino acids. The germline V gene has CDR1 MNHEY and CDR2 SVGAGI. Trimming removed 0 bases from V and 7 bases from J; junction bases left unmatched: 8.

This clonotype was seen a handful of times. V usage is TRBV28 and J usage is TRBJ2-3, with D unresolved. The germline V gene encodes CDR1 MDHEN and CDR2 SYDVKM. CDR3 length equals 13 residues. V lost 4 bases and J 5 bases, leaving 10 bases between the germline ends. The CDR3 loop reads CASSSTAGDTQYF. CDR3 sequence (DNA): TGTGCCAGCAGTTCCACGGCCGGAGATACGCAGTATTTT. Filled out from reference TRBV28 and TRBJ2-3, the complete variable domain reads DVKVTQSSRYLVKRTGEKVFLECVQDMDHENMFWYRQDPGLGLRLIYFSYDVKMKEKGDIPEGYSVSREKKERFSLILESASTNQTSMYLCASSSTAGDTQYFGPGTRLTVL.

This clonotype has just a few counts. V gene TRBV15 combines with J gene TRBJ1-6; TRBD1 is a possible D gene (5 bases). Germline V gives CDR1 LNHNV, CDR2 YYDKDF (reference sequence). This CDR3 is built from 15 residues. V was trimmed by 3 bases and J by 7 bases, leaving 13 bases between them. CDR3 loop: CATSSRDGGNSPLHF. The DNA for the CDR3 is TGTGCCACCAGCAGCCGGGACGGCGGAAATTCACCCCTCCACTTT.

The chain links TRBV3-1 to TRBJ2-5; D remains ambiguous. Trimming stripped 4 bases from V and 5 bases from J, with 11 bases between. CDR1 and CDR2 (germline): LGHDT, YNNKEL (reference sequence). CDR3 length: 13 amino acids. CDR3 sequence (DNA): TGTGCCAGCAGCCCTCCACCCTGGGAGACCCAGTACTTC. It specifies CASSPPPWETQYF.

The chain has TRBV9 and TRBJ2-2; D uncertain. The length of the CDR3 is 12 residues. V was clipped by 2 bases and J by 8 bases, with 7 bases between them. Germline CDR1 SGDLS, CDR2 YYNGEE. CDR3 residues: CASSVSGGELFF. The CDR3 DNA reads TGTGCCAGCAGCGTGTCGGGTGGGGAGCTGTTTTTT.

The genes are TRBV7-3 and TRBJ2-3, with no clear D. This CDR3 is 15 amino acids long. V was trimmed by 0 bases and J by 1 base, leaving 8 bases between them. From germline, CDR1 is SGHTA and CDR2 FQGTGA. The CDR3 loop is CASSLTGTRTDTQYF. CDR3 nucleotide sequence: TGTGCCAGCAGCTTAACAGGCACGCGCACAGATACGCAGTATTTT.

CDR3 sequence: CASSQLTGQNTGELFF. The CDR3 DNA follows: TGCGCCAGCAGCCAATTAACGGGACAGAACACCGGGGAGCTGTTTTTT. The chain links TRBV4-3 to TRBJ2-2, with D maybe TRBD1 (6 bases). The germline V gene has CDR1 LGHNA and CDR2 YSLEER. The CDR3 is made up of 16 amino acids. Trimming removed 2 bases from V and 1 base from J, with 11 bases in between.

This clonotype was observed a handful of times. The V gene is TRBV7-2, the J gene TRBJ2-5; no clear D gene. The J call may not be correct, given that the DNA end is closer to TRBJ2-1. The CDR3 extends over 17 amino acids. Germline values: CDR1 SGHTA, CDR2 FQGNSA. CDR3 sequence (DNA): TGTGCCAGCAGCTTAGTTTCGGCGAGTCTAGGCTACAATGAGCAGTTCTTC. Amino acids: CASSLVSASLGYNEQFF.